This is a list of T cell receptor beta chains from one sample in a study of blood T cell repertoires in COVID-19. Assay used: immunoSEQ multiplex PCR; TCRdb lists only in-frame clones, some missing. The sample carries around 140,000 clones, roughly 90% recorded once. The sample taken for sequencing was peripheral blood. The receptors here all came from a human donor in a cohort sampled during active COVID-19. The CDR3 runs from the conserved cysteine through the conserved F or W. Each record gives: J gene, clone size, D gene, V gene, CDR3 DNA, CDR3 protein. The D gene is left open where the match is weak. Expanded clones are given a class, and other clones once, few, many or no size at all.

J: TRBJ1-1; size: .; D: TRBD1; V: TRBV6-5; DNA: TGTGCCAGCAGTCGGACAGGGGGACGGGTCACTGAAGCTTTCTTT; CDR3: CASSRTGGRVTEAFF
J: TRBJ1-5; size: few; D: .; V: TRBV4-1; DNA: TGCGCCAGCAGCCAAGTAAGGGAGTCTTGGAGCAATCAGCCCCAGCATTTT; CDR3: CASSQVRESWSNQPQHF
J: TRBJ2-3; size: .; D: TRBD2; V: TRBV5-6; DNA: TGTGCCAGCAGCGTGTTTAGCGGGGGAACTAGCACAGATACGCAGTATTTT; CDR3: CASSVFSGGTSTDTQYF
J: TRBJ2-5; size: .; D: TRBD1; V: TRBV15; DNA: TGTGCCACCAGCAGGAGGACAGGGGGCTTCGAGACCCAGTACTTC; CDR3: CATSRRTGGFETQYF
J: TRBJ2-7; size: .; D: .; V: TRBV9; DNA: TGTGCCAGCAGCGTAGGTCAGGGGCCCTCCTACGAGCAGTACTTC; CDR3: CASSVGQGPSYEQYF
J: TRBJ1-2; size: .; D: TRBD1; V: TRBV6-5; DNA: TGTGCCAGCAGTTCCCAGGGGGATGGCTACACCTTC; CDR3: CASSSQGDGYTF
J: TRBJ1-5; size: .; D: .; V: TRBV6-4; DNA: TGTGCCAGCAGTGCTGGGGAGAGGCAGCCCCAGCATTTT; CDR3: CASSAGERQPQHF
J: TRBJ1-1; size: .; D: .; V: TRBV14; DNA: TGTGCCAGCAGCCTACAGGGCCGGATGAACACTGAAGCTTTCTTT; CDR3: CASSLQGRMNTEAFF
J: TRBJ2-3; size: .; D: TRBD1; V: TRBV5-1; DNA: TGCGCCAGCAGCTTGGCGGGACAGGGAACTGCAGATACGCAGTATTTT; CDR3: CASSLAGQGTADTQYF
J: TRBJ1-1; size: .; D: .; V: TRBV12-5; DNA: TGTGCTAGTGGTTTGGCGGGCAGGGCTGAAGCTTTCTTT; CDR3: CASGLAGRAEAFF
J: TRBJ1-2; size: .; D: TRBD1; V: TRBV7-3; DNA: TGTGCCAGCAGCTTATCGGGACAGAATTCCAACTATGGCTACACCTTC; CDR3: CASSLSGQNSNYGYTF
J: TRBJ2-1; size: .; D: .; V: TRBV2; DNA: TGTGCCAGCAGTTATAGCGTAGGTGAGCAGTTCTTC; CDR3: CASSYSVGEQFF
J: TRBJ1-3; size: .; D: TRBD1; V: TRBV6-2/TRBV6-3; DNA: TGTGCCAGCAGTTCCGGGACAGACTTTGATGGAAACACCATATATTTT; CDR3: CASSSGTDFDGNTIYF
J: TRBJ2-1; size: .; D: TRBD2; V: TRBV2; DNA: TGTGCCAGCAGACAGACTAGCGGGGGTTACAATGAGCAGTTCTTC; CDR3: CASRQTSGGYNEQFF
J: TRBJ2-1; size: .; D: TRBD2; V: TRBV6-4; DNA: TGTGCCAGCAGTGACTCGGGACTAGCCAATGAGCAGTTCTTC; CDR3: CASSDSGLANEQFF
J: TRBJ1-4; size: .; D: .; V: TRBV6-2/TRBV6-3; DNA: TGTGCCAGCAGTTATGGGGGCTTTGAAAAACTGTTTTTT; CDR3: CASSYGGFEKLFF
J: TRBJ1-1; size: once; D: .; V: TRBV3-1/TRBV3-2; DNA: TGTGCCAGCAGCCAAGGCCGCCGGGGGGCGGGAGCTTTCTTT; CDR3: CASSQGRRGAGAFF
J: TRBJ1-1; size: .; D: .; V: TRBV6-5; DNA: TGTGCCAGCAGTTATAACAGGGTGAACACTGAAGCTTTCTTT; CDR3: CASSYNRVNTEAFF
J: TRBJ1-2; size: .; D: TRBD1; V: TRBV5-1; DNA: TGCGCCAGCAGCTTGGAGGGACAGGGCTCCTATGGCTACACCTTC; CDR3: CASSLEGQGSYGYTF
J: TRBJ1-1; size: .; D: TRBD1; V: TRBV7-9; DNA: TGTGCCAGCAGCCCGAGGACAGGGAGGAACACTGAAGCTTTCTTT; CDR3: CASSPRTGRNTEAFF
J: TRBJ2-5; size: .; D: TRBD2; V: TRBV7-7; DNA: TGTGCTAGCAGCTTAGGGTCTAGCGGGGGTTGGGAGACCCAGTACTTC; CDR3: CASSLGSSGGWETQYF
J: TRBJ2-7; size: .; D: TRBD1; V: TRBV6-6; DNA: TGTGCCAGCAGTCCACAGGGGTACGAGCAGTACTTC; CDR3: CASSPQGYEQYF
J: TRBJ2-7; size: .; D: TRBD1; V: TRBV15; DNA: TGTGCCACCAGCATTGACAGGGCGTTGGGGGAGCAGTACTTC; CDR3: CATSIDRALGEQYF
J: TRBJ2-7; size: .; D: TRBD1; V: TRBV5-5; DNA: TGTGCCAGCAGCTCGCTTGGACAGGGGGGCTACGAGCAGTACTTC; CDR3: CASSSLGQGGYEQYF
J: TRBJ1-5; size: .; D: TRBD1; V: TRBV27; DNA: TGTGCCAGCAGTTCCGACAGGGCTTTGGGGCAGCCCCAGCATTTT; CDR3: CASSSDRALGQPQHF
J: TRBJ2-2; size: .; D: TRBD1; V: TRBV29-1; DNA: TGCAGCGGGGGACAGGCGGACACCGGGGAGCTGTTTTTT; CDR3: CSGGQADTGELFF
J: TRBJ1-4; size: .; D: TRBD1; V: TRBV7-2; DNA: TGTGCCAGCAGACGGACAGGGGGGGGAAAACTGTTTTTT; CDR3: CASRRTGGGKLFF
J: TRBJ1-5; size: once; D: .; V: TRBV28; DNA: TGTGCCAGCAGTCCCCACAGTCAGCCCCAGCATTTT; CDR3: CASSPHSQPQHF
J: TRBJ2-5; size: .; D: .; V: TRBV20-1; DNA: TGCAGTGCTAACAGACAAGAGACCCAGTACTTC; CDR3: CSANRQETQYF
J: TRBJ2-2; size: .; D: TRBD2; V: TRBV2; DNA: TGTGCCAGCAGTCGAGGACTAGCGGCTACAAGAGGCGGGGAGCTGTTTTTT; CDR3: CASSRGLAATRGGELFF
J: TRBJ2-3; size: .; D: .; V: TRBV6-6; DNA: TGTGCCAGCAGTTACACCCGCGGGGTGACAGATACGCAGTATTTT; CDR3: CASSYTRGVTDTQYF
J: TRBJ1-1; size: .; D: TRBD1; V: TRBV30; DNA: TGTGCCTGGAGCAGGGGGGATGAAGCTTTCTTT; CDR3: CAWSRGDEAFF
J: TRBJ2-4; size: .; D: .; V: TRBV6-2/TRBV6-3; DNA: TGTGCCAGCAGTTATTCACACAAAAACATTCAGTACTTC; CDR3: CASSYSHKNIQYF
J: TRBJ2-7; size: .; D: .; V: TRBV11-1; DNA: TGTGCCAGCAGTTTGGACAGCCGAGGCGTAACCTACGAGCAGTACTTC; CDR3: CASSLDSRGVTYEQYF
J: TRBJ2-1; size: .; D: .; V: TRBV18; DNA: TGTGCCAGCTCGCGCACAGGGATTGAGGAGCAGTTCTTC; CDR3: CASSRTGIEEQFF
J: TRBJ1-1; size: .; D: .; V: TRBV12-3/TRBV12-4; DNA: TGTGCCAGCAGGCGGGAGGGCACTGAAGCTTTCTTT; CDR3: CASRREGTEAFF
J: TRBJ1-1; size: .; D: .; V: TRBV29-1; DNA: TGCAGCGTTAGAGACTGGGAGGGGGTAGGGAACACTGAAGCTTTCTTT; CDR3: CSVRDWEGVGNTEAFF
J: TRBJ1-3; size: .; D: .; V: TRBV9; DNA: TGTGCCAGCAGCGATAGCTCTGGAAACACCATATATTTT; CDR3: CASSDSSGNTIYF
J: TRBJ2-3; size: .; D: TRBD1; V: TRBV3-1/TRBV3-2; DNA: TGTGCCAGCAGCCTTTACAGGGGAAGCACAGATACGCAGTATTTT; CDR3: CASSLYRGSTDTQYF
J: TRBJ2-1; size: once; D: .; V: TRBV11-2; DNA: TGTGCCAGCAGAGGGAGCTCCTACAATGAGCAGTTCTTC; CDR3: CASRGSSYNEQFF
J: TRBJ1-2; size: .; D: TRBD1; V: TRBV2; DNA: TGTGCCAGCAGTGTCGACAGGGGAGGATTTGATGGCTACACCTTC; CDR3: CASSVDRGGFDGYTF